The 10 T cell receptor beta chains given below trace back to one sample, sequenced in a study of blood T cell repertoires in COVID-19. Profiling relied on immunoSEQ multiplex PCR, and the TCRdb table lists in-frame clones only, not all of them. The sample records about 74,000 clones, around 88% being singletons. Sequenced input: peripheral blood. These receptors came from a woman over 75 with active or convalescent COVID-19.

DNA of the CDR3: TGCGCCAGCAGCCAAGATCGGGGTCAGCCCCAGCATTTT. It specifies CASSQDRGQPQHF. The gene calls are TRBV4-3 and TRBJ1-5; the D is unclear. V was shortened by 0 bases and J by 6 bases, with 6 bases between the two germline ends. The CDR3 contains 13 residues. Germline V gene sequence: CDR1 LGHNA, CDR2 YSLEER.

This chain connects TRBV14 to TRBJ2-7; the D is unclear. The length of the CDR3 is 11 residues. Germline CDR1 and CDR2: SGHDN and FVKESK. The germline V and J ends were trimmed by 2 bases and 6 bases, with 5 bases remaining between them. The CDR3 DNA reads as TGTGCCAGCAGCCAATATAGCGAGCAGTACTTC. Translating it yields CASSQYSEQYF. The complete variable domain, with remaining parts taken from reference TRBV14 and TRBJ2-7, reads EAGVTQFPSHSVIEKGQTVTLRCDPISGHDNLYWYRRVMGKEIKFLLHFVKESKQDESGMPNNRFLAERTGGTYSTLKVQPAELEDSGVYFCASSQYSEQYFGPGTRLTVT.

The chain couples TRBV20-1 to TRBJ1-4; TRBD1 might be the D (5 bases). This CDR3 is built from 13 residues. CDR1 and CDR2 (germline): DFQATT, SNEGSKA (reference sequence). V lost 3 bases and J lost 8, with 13 bases in between. This chain's CDR3 is CSASRGWREKLFF. The CDR3 DNA follows: TGCAGTGCTAGTCGGGGGTGGCGGGAAAAACTGTTTTTT.

The chain recombines TRBV5-1 with TRBJ2-7, with 9 bases matching TRBD2. Trimming removed 0 bases from V and 9 bases from J; junction bases left unmatched: 13. Germline CDR1 SGHRS, CDR2 YFSETQ. The CDR3 runs 16 residues. CDR3 sequence reads: CASSLVLAGSPSVQYF. As DNA, the CDR3 is TGCGCCAGCAGCTTGGTTCTAGCGGGGTCCCCCTCGGTGCAGTACTTC.

This chain links TRBV20-1 with TRBJ1-5; tentatively, D is TRBD1 (6 bases). The CDR3 is 14 amino acids. The germline CDR1 and CDR2 sequences are DFQATT and SNEGSKA (reference sequence). V was shortened by 3 bases and J by 4 bases, with 13 bases between the two germline ends. CDR3 loop: CSASNRVGNQPQHF. CDR3 nucleotide sequence: TGCAGTGCTAGTAACAGGGTGGGTAATCAGCCCCAGCATTTT.

The chain carries TRBV19 and TRBJ1-6, with D tentatively TRBD1 (5 bases). The CDR3 extends over 14 amino acids. CDR1 and CDR2 from the germline V gene are LNHDA and SQIVND (reference sequence). Trimming took off 1 base at V and 7 bases at J, with 8 bases between the two ends. This CDR3 reads CASSIGTLNSPLHF. In DNA form, the CDR3 reads TGTGCCAGTAGTATAGGGACACTAAATTCACCCCTCCACTTT.

CDR3 nucleotide sequence: TGCGCCAGCAGCTTCTTAGCGGGAGGGGAAGTGGGTGAGCAGTTCTTC. Protein: CASSFLAGGEVGEQFF. The chain carries TRBV5-1 and TRBJ2-1; 11 bases are a match to TRBD2. Germline V gives CDR1 SGHRS, CDR2 YFSETQ. CDR3 length: 16 residues. V shed 2 bases and J 9 bases; nucleotides not matched to a gene: 10.

The chain is built from TRBV5-1 and TRBJ2-3, with 7 positions matching TRBD2. V lost 5 bases to trimming and J lost 2 bases; unmatched junction nucleotides: 11. Germline V gives CDR1 SGHRS, CDR2 YFSETQ. CDR3 size: 16 residues. CDR3 nucleotide sequence: TGCGCCAGCAGTCCTCGGGAGCGGGGATCCACAGATACGCAGTATTTT. Its protein product is CASSPRERGSTDTQYF.

This clone was detected a few times. The V and J genes are TRBV6-1 and TRBJ2-3, with D perhaps matching TRBD1 (5 bases). The CDR3 covers 15 residues. V was clipped by 2 bases and J by 1 base, with 10 bases between them. Germline V lookup: CDR1 MNHNS, CDR2 SASEGT. The CDR3 DNA reads as TGTGCCAGCAGTGAAAGGGCAGGGCGCACAGATACGCAGTATTTT. It specifies CASSERAGRTDTQYF.

The rearrangement uses TRBV10-2 and TRBJ1-5, with TRBD1 matching 7 bases. The germline V gene has CDR1 WSHSY and CDR2 SAAADI. This CDR3 is 16 amino acids long. The V gene end was trimmed by 4 bases and the J gene end by 3 bases; junction bases not matched to a gene: 9. CDR3 nucleotides: TGCGCCAGCAGTGGCCAGGGGGTCAGTGACAATCAGCCCCAGCATTTT. This translates into CASSGQGVSDNQPQHF.